This T cell receptor beta chain was identified in a study of cytotoxic CD8 clonotypes in ibrutinib-treated CLL. Findings and limits, study-wide: Against age-matched healthy donors, baseline clonality ran higher and tracked circulating CD8+ T-cell counts.

Clones were sequenced by immunoSEQ multiplex PCR, and TCRdb holds only the in-frame ones, with some missing. The sample holds 76,000 or so clones, approximately 87% seen once. Details on this clone: Its antigen is as yet unknown.

CDR3 length: 14 residues. CDR1 SEHNR and CDR2 FQNEAQ come from the germline V gene (reference sequence). V was cut by 5 bases and J by 4 bases, with 12 bases left in between. Sequences were derived from PBMCs, sampled after 24 months of ibrutinib treatment. The TCR sequence derives from a human donor with chronic lymphocytic leukemia. The chain couples TRBV7-9 to TRBJ1-5; D uncertain. CDR3 in amino acids: CASSPMGGNQPQHF. CDR3 bases: TGTGCCAGCAGCCCAATGGGAGGAAATCAGCCCCAGCATTTT.